These 10 T cell receptor beta chains were sequenced from one sample in a study of T-cell reconstitution after alpha-beta-depleted transplantation in children listed by TCRdb under 2016. The library was built by means of PCR. The sequencing machine was an Illumina HiSeq 2500. Molecular barcoding was employed in the preparation of TCR libraries, with unique molecular identifiers being used to normalize TCRbeta repertoire quantification. TCRdb reran the public reads through fastp at Q25 and MiXCR, keeping productive beta chains. CDR3 protein duplicates are merged, each entry listing the most common genes and DNA. In this sample the table shows about 200,000 distinct CDR3 sequences, about 7% of which occur a single time. The ten largest clones capture 5.5% of the sample. The treatment or condition label for this specimen denotes: allogeneic hematopoietic cell transplantation with graft depleted of TCRalphabeta T cells and CD19 B cells.

The sequencing used PBMCs, collected before TCRalphabeta/CD19-depleted stem cell transplant. These receptors were taken from a boy aged 2 to 10 with acute lymphoblastic leukemia, due to receive a stem cell transplant.

This clonotype has at least ten counts. The chain uses TRBV7-9 and TRBJ2-2, with TRBD2 identical over 7 bases. The length of the CDR3 is 15 residues. The germline V gene encodes CDR1 SEHNR and CDR2 FQNEAQ (reference sequence). The V segment lost 1 base and the J segment 5 bases; nucleotides outside the gene matches: 4. The CDR3 here is CASSLGAGLTGELFF. The DNA of the CDR3 is TGTGCCAGCAGCTTAGGAGCGGGATTGACCGGGGAGCTGTTTTTT.

This clonotype showed up many times. The chain links TRBV28 to TRBJ2-7; D could derive from TRBD1 or TRBD2 (5 bases each). The CDR3 totals 11 residues. Trimming pared 4 bases from V and 5 bases from J, leaving 6 bases between. The germline CDR1 and CDR2 sequences are MDHEN and SYDVKM. The CDR3 sequence is CASSSGHEQYF. The CDR3 DNA reads as TGTGCCAGCAGTTCGGGACACGAGCAGTACTTC.

The sample holds many counts of this clonotype. This rearrangement joins TRBV20-1 to TRBJ1-5; D perhaps matches TRBD1 (6 bases). Germline CDR1 and CDR2: DFQATT and SNEGSKA (reference sequence). Trimming took 5 bases from V and 2 from J, leaving 13 bases between them. The CDR3 covers 14 residues. CDR3 nucleotide sequence: TGCAGTGCTGAGGACAGCAGGGGCAATCAGCCCCAGCATTTT. It is translated as CSAEDSRGNQPQHF.

The table lists this clonotype with many counts. The rearrangement links TRBV15 to TRBJ1-2; D may be TRBD1 (5 bases). V was cut by 0 bases and J by 8 bases, with 10 bases left in between. The CDR3 sequence is 13 residues long. CDR1 and CDR2 from the germline V gene are LNHNV and YYDKDF (reference sequence). This CDR3 reads CATSRDEGRGYTF. CDR3 nucleotide sequence: TGTGCCACCAGCAGAGATGAGGGACGCGGCTACACCTTC. Combining the CDR3 with reference TRBV15 and TRBJ1-2 gives the whole variable domain DAMVIQNPRYQVTQFGKPVTLSCSQTLNHNVMYWYQQKSSQAPKLLFHYYDKDFNNEADTPDNFQSRRPNTSFCFLDIRSPGLGDTAMYLCATSRDEGRGYTFGSGTRLTVV.

This clonotype has ten or more counts. CDR3 residues: CASSQDAGGNSPLHF. The CDR3 bases are TGTGCCAGCAGCCAAGATGCAGGGGGGAATTCACCCCTCCACTTT. The chain couples TRBV3-1 to TRBJ1-6, with 7 bases that match TRBD1. The CDR3 is 15 amino acids. CDR1 and CDR2 from the germline V gene are LGHDT and YNNKEL (reference sequence). The V gene end was trimmed by 0 bases and the J gene end by 7 bases; junction bases not matched to a gene: 3.

The J gene is TRBJ2-6, the V gene TRBV4-3; tentative D call: TRBD1 (6 bases). CDR1 LGHNA and CDR2 YSLEER come from the germline V gene. Trimming removed 0 bases from V and 3 bases from J, with 15 bases in between. The CDR3 consists of 18 residues. The CDR3 reads CASSQDRVTGSGANVLTF. CDR3 DNA: TGCGCCAGCAGCCAAGATCGGGTTACAGGGAGTGGGGCCAACGTCCTGACTTTC.

A few counts support this clonotype. The chain is built from TRBV5-5 and TRBJ1-1, with D hard to call. V gave up 0 bases and J gave up 11 bases, with 20 bases separating them. This CDR3 region has 15 residues. CDR1 SGHKS and CDR2 YYEKEE come from the germline V gene (reference sequence). Here the CDR3 reads CASSLAVEQRPGAFF. The CDR3 DNA follows: TGTGCCAGCAGCTTGGCAGTAGAACAACGCCCCGGGGCTTTCTTT.

This clonotype was seen at least ten times. The chain uses TRBV12-3 or TRBV12-4 and TRBJ1-4; no clear D gene. This CDR3 has 14 amino acids. Trimming removed 7 bases at V and 0 bases at J, with 9 bases between. The CDR3: CASTGLATNEKLFF. DNA of the CDR3: TGTGCCAGCACCGGGCTTGCAACTAATGAAAAACTGTTTTTT.

This clonotype was seen at least ten times. The chain is built from TRBV7-8 and TRBJ2-2; 9 bases are shared with TRBD2. J lost 5 bases, V lost 6 bases, and 1 base had no gene match. The length of the CDR3 is 13 residues. Germline CDR1 and CDR2: SGHVS and FQNEAQ. CDR3 DNA: TGTGCCAGCAGGCTAGCGGGGACCGGGGAGCTGTTTTTT. Protein: CASRLAGTGELFF.

This clonotype was counted ten times or more. This chain connects TRBV4-3 to TRBJ2-1; D is unclear. The CDR3 length is 16 residues. The V gene lost 1 base and the J gene lost 2 bases, with 12 bases spanning the gap. Germline CDR1 and CDR2: LGHNA and YSLEER. The CDR3 region has the DNA TGCGCCAGCAGCCAAGGAGCAAAGAAAACCTACAATGAGCAGTTCTTC. Translated, it gives CASSQGAKKTYNEQFF.